This paragraph covers one T cell receptor beta chain sequence. The antigen is not known. The protocol was immunoSEQ multiplex PCR, while the TCRdb copy is restricted to in-frame clones and leaves out a portion. The sample consists of 75,000 to 95,000 clones, around 87% of them appearing once. There are 15 residues in the CDR3. Trimming at V came to 3 bases and at J to 4 bases, leaving 6 bases not matched to a gene. The germline V gene has CDR1 SEHNR and CDR2 FQNEAQ (reference sequence). This record comes from a study of OX40 agonist ivuxolimab in advanced cancers. Study in general: Ivuxolimab, an agonist antibody against OX40 (CD134), was given to patients. Antecedent anti-PD-1, anti-PD-L1 or anti-CTLA-4 therapy was permissible, with 30% to 50% having received some. Study-wide findings and caveats: Average numbers of expanded clones were greater in CD8+ T cells than in CD4+.

Sequencing used CD4+ or CD8+ T cells sorted from blood, obtained in a trial of the OX40 agonist ivuxolimab. The clonotype originates from an adult with an advanced solid tumor such as melanoma, head and neck, liver or kidney cancer. V is TRBV7-9 and J is TRBJ2-3, with 8 bases aligning to TRBD1. The CDR3 bases are TGTGCCAGCAGCTTGCTGGACAGGGTGGCAGATACGCAGTATTTT. Its translation: CASSLLDRVADTQYF. The full variable domain, with the rest looked up from reference TRBV7-9 and TRBJ2-3, is DTGVSQNPRHKITKRGQNVTFRCDPISEHNRLYWYRQTLGQGPEFLTYFQNEAQLEKSRLLSDRFSAERPKGSFSTLEIQRTEQGDSAMYLCASSLLDRVADTQYFGPGTRLTVL.